This entry concerns a single T cell receptor (beta chain). Its target is not known. Assay used: immunoSEQ multiplex PCR; TCRdb lists only in-frame clones, some missing. The sample gives under 75,000 clones, around 85% of which show up once; 3% is in the top ten. Per germline, CDR1 SNHLY and CDR2 FYNNEI. The CDR3 contains 11 residues. V was shortened by 6 bases and J by 5 bases, with 7 bases between the two germline ends. The data were obtained in a study of cytomegalovirus exposure and HLA in healthy donors. Findings and limits, study-wide: Among TCR beta chains, those listed as cytomegalovirus-associated numbered over 150.

The rearrangement uses TRBV2 and TRBJ2-5, with D unresolved. The receptor's source is a man aged 30 to 39 in good health and CMV-seronegative. Sequencing input: PBMCs. CDR3 amino acids: CASSQWETQYF. The CDR3, as DNA: TGTGCCAGCAGCCAGTGGGAGACCCAGTACTTC. The variable domain in full, completed from reference TRBV2 and TRBJ2-5, reads EPEVTQTPSHQVTQMGQEVILRCVPISNHLYFYWYRQILGQKVEFLVSFYNNEISEKSEIFDDQFSVERPDGSNFTLKIRSTKLEDSAMYFCASSQWETQYFGPGTRLLVL.